The 12 T cell receptor beta chains below were found in one sample sequenced in a study of response to subunit inactivated influenza vaccine. TCRdb reprocessed the RT-PCR reads with MiXCR, giving one entry per CDR3 protein. The repertoire holds about 700,000 distinct CDR3 sequences, approximately 15% seen once, with around a tenth in the top ten. The source was PBMCs from blood, collected 11 to 12 days after vaccination. All receptors come from a man between 45 and 60 years old who received an inactivated influenza vaccine.

This clonotype has just a few counts. The chain employs TRBV3-1 and TRBJ2-7; D could derive from TRBD1 or TRBD2 (5 bases each). Germline V gene data show CDR1 as LGHDT and CDR2 as YNNKEL (reference sequence). CDR3 size: 19 residues. V was shortened by 5 bases and J by 6 bases, with 32 bases between the two germline ends. The CDR3 loop is CASSEGSRDPTQLRFEQYF. CDR3 nucleotide sequence: TGTGCCAGCAGCGAAGGAAGTCGGGACCCTACCCAACTACGATTCGAGCAGTACTTC.

This clonotype was recorded a few times. It may be a read error: a sequence one base away is much more abundant. The J gene is TRBJ1-5, the V gene TRBV12-3 or TRBV12-4, with D possibly matching TRBD1 (5 bases). CDR3 length equals 12 residues. Trimming removed 3 bases at V and 6 bases at J, with 6 bases between. CDR3 DNA: TGTGCCAGCAGTTTTGGGGGTCAGCCCCAGCATTTT. As protein: CASSFGGQPQHF.

This clonotype came up a few times. This rearrangement joins TRBV10-2 to TRBJ1-2; TRBD1 aligns across 11 bases. V lost 10 bases to trimming and J lost 4 bases; unmatched junction nucleotides: 8. The germline CDR1 and CDR2 sequences are WSHSY and SAAADI. This CDR3 region has 14 residues. The CDR3 coding sequence is TGCGCCACCATGGACAGGGGGCAATTCTATGGCTACACCTTC. Amino acids: CATMDRGQFYGYTF.

The chain couples TRBV7-2 to TRBJ2-1; D possibly matches TRBD1 or TRBD2 (5 bases each). The CDR3 has 15 residues. Germline CDR1 and CDR2: SGHTA and FQGNSA. Trimming stripped 1 base from V and 9 bases from J, with 16 bases between. CDR3 loop: CASSLDGRARGEQFF. In nucleotides, the CDR3 is TGTGCCAGCAGCTTAGATGGTAGGGCGAGGGGTGAGCAGTTCTTC.

The V and J genes are TRBV30 and TRBJ2-7; 13 bases map to TRBD2. There are 20 residues in the CDR3. V was pared by 5 bases and J by 2 bases, with 21 bases of the junction left unmatched. Germline assignment: CDR1 GTSNPN and CDR2 SVGIG (reference sequence). CDR3 bases: TGTGCCTGGTCTGGGGATGGGCTTTGGACTAGCGGGAGTATCACCTACGAGCAGTACTTC. Translation: CAWSGDGLWTSGSITYEQYF.

The rearrangement links TRBV12-3 or TRBV12-4 to TRBJ2-2; TRBD2 might be the D (6 bases). CDR3 length: 17 amino acids. V was shortened by 1 base and J by 0 bases, with 12 bases between the two germline ends. The CDR3 reads CASSLVRGFPNTGELFF. CDR3 nucleotide sequence: TGTGCCAGCAGTTTAGTTCGGGGGTTCCCGAACACCGGGGAGCTGTTTTTT.

This clonotype showed up many times. The chain recombines TRBV15 with TRBJ2-7, with 8 bases matching TRBD2. J lost 7 bases, V lost 3 bases, and 11 bases had no gene match. Germline values: CDR1 LNHNV, CDR2 YYDKDF (reference sequence). This CDR3 is 15 amino acids long. CDR3 residues: CATSSIQKLAAEQYF. DNA for the CDR3: TGTGCCACCAGCAGCATACAAAAACTAGCGGCAGAGCAGTACTTC.

This chain uses TRBV6-1 with TRBJ1-2; the D gene is possibly TRBD1 (6 bases). The germline CDR1 and CDR2 sequences are MNHNS and SASEGT. Trimming shortened V by 7 bases and J by 4 bases, and 22 bases separated the two germline ends. This CDR3 region has 16 residues. As DNA, the CDR3 is TGTGCCAGCACCAGGGGTCAGTCAGGGCGCTTCTATGGCTACACCTTC. Its protein product is CASTRGQSGRFYGYTF.

This clonotype was recorded a few times. The rearrangement uses TRBV6-2 or TRBV6-3 and TRBJ2-3; the D is unclear. The germline V gene has CDR1 MNHEY and CDR2 SVGEGT. The CDR3 has 14 residues. Deletions cut 2 bases from V and 1 base from J, with 7 bases between. This chain's CDR3 is CASSYLGRTDTQYF. The CDR3 nucleotides read TGTGCCAGCAGTTACCTCGGCCGCACAGATACGCAGTATTTT.

V usage is TRBV20-1 and J usage is TRBJ2-7; 8 nucleotides match TRBD2. Germline values: CDR1 DFQATT, CDR2 SNEGSKA (reference sequence). The CDR3 consists of 11 residues. V shed 5 bases, J shed 7 bases, and the junction held 4 bases outside the gene matches. The CDR3: CSAGGLVEQYF. Written as DNA, the CDR3 is TGCAGTGCTGGGGGACTAGTAGAGCAGTACTTC.

The V and J genes are TRBV5-5 and TRBJ2-5; TRBD1 agrees at 8 bases. The CDR3 spans 15 residues. V was clipped by 0 bases and J by 3 bases; unmatched bases: 4. Germline values: CDR1 SGHKS, CDR2 YYEKEE (reference sequence). This chain's CDR3 is CASSLGTGPKETQYF. Written as DNA, the CDR3 is TGTGCCAGCAGCTTGGGGACAGGGCCCAAAGAGACCCAGTACTTC.

The sample holds many counts of this clonotype. This chain uses TRBV11-2 with TRBJ2-5, with TRBD1 matching 11 bases. The CDR3 length is 19 residues. With 1 base clipped from V and 8 bases from J, the junction kept 18 bases outside the gene matches. Germline CDR1 and CDR2: SGHAT and FQNNGV. In DNA, the CDR3 is TGTGCCAGCAGCTTAGTAGGGGGTTTTTTGGGACAGGGGGTTGGAACCCAGTACTTC. It encodes CASSLVGGFLGQGVGTQYF.